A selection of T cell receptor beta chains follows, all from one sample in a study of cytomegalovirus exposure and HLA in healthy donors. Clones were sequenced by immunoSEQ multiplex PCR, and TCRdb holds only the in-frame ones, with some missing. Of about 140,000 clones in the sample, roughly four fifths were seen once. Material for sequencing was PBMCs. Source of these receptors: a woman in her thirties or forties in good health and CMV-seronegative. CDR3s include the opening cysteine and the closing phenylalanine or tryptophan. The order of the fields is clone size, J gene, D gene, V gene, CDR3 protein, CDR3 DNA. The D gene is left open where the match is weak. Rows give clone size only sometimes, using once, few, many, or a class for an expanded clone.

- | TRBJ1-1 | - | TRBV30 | CAWTAGPGGAFF | TGTGCCTGGACTGCAGGGCCAGGAGGGGCTTTCTTT
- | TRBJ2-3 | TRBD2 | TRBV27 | CASSSRGTEDTQYF | TGTGCCAGCAGTTCGCGGGGGACTGAGGATACGCAGTATTTT
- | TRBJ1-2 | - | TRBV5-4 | CASSLTGPRGYTF | TGTGCCAGCAGCTTGACAGGTCCGAGGGGCTACACCTTC
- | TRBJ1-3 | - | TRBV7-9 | CASSLGFRTTGNTIYF | TGTGCCAGCAGCTTAGGCTTCAGGACTACTGGAAACACCATATATTTT
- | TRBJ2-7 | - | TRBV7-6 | CASSEGQIYEQYF | TGTGCCAGCAGCGAGGGACAAATCTACGAGCAGTACTTC
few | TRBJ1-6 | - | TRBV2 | CASSENSLAPLHF | TGTGCCAGCAGTGAGAACTCCCTTGCACCCCTCCACTTT
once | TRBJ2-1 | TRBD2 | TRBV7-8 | CATRLAGWEVREQFF | TGTGCCACCAGACTAGCGGGCTGGGAGGTGAGAGAGCAGTTCTTC
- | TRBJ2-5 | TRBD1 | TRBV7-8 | CASSRGQGASEETQYF | TGTGCCAGCAGCCGTGGACAGGGGGCGTCCGAAGAGACCCAGTACTTC
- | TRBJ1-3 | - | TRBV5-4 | CASSLGGDRRNTIYF | TGTGCCAGCAGCTTGGGGGGGGATCGGCGAAACACCATATATTTT
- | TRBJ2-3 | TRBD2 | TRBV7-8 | CASSLLREAGPGDTQYF | TGTGCCAGCAGCTTACTCCGAGAAGCGGGACCTGGAGATACGCAGTATTTT
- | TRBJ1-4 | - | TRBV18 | CASSPGNVGEKLFF | TGTGCCAGCTCCCCGGGAAACGTTGGAGAAAAACTGTTTTTT
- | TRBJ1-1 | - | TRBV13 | CASSLGGGGGWNTEAFF | TGTGCCAGCAGCTTAGGTGGGGGGGGCGGATGGAACACTGAAGCTTTCTTT
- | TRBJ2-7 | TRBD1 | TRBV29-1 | CSADRGSHEQYF | TGCAGCGCGGACAGGGGTTCCCACGAGCAGTACTTC
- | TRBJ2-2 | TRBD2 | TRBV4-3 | CASSQDASGRTGELFF | TGCGCCAGCAGCCAAGATGCTAGCGGGAGAACCGGGGAGCTGTTTTTT
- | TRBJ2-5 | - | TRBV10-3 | CAISESGRQETQYF | TGTGCCATCAGTGAGTCTGGCAGGCAAGAGACCCAGTACTTC
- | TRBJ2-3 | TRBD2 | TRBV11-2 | CASSLESLSGISTDTQYF | TGTGCCAGCAGCTTAGAATCCCTTAGCGGGATATCCACAGATACGCAGTATTTT
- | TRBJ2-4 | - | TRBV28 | CASSLGHVIAKNIQYF | TGTGCCAGCAGTTTAGGGCACGTGATAGCCAAAAACATTCAGTACTTC
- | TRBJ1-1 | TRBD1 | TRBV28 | CASSGQGENTEAFF | TGTGCCAGCAGTGGTCAGGGGGAGAACACTGAAGCTTTCTTT
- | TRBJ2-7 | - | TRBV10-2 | CASSGPSYEQYF | TGCGCCAGCAGTGGCCCCTCCTACGAGCAGTACTTC
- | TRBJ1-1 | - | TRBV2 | CASSWTIPAVNTEAFF | TGTGCCAGCAGTTGGACAATCCCGGCCGTGAACACTGAAGCTTTCTTT
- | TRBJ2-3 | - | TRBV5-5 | CASSFQRTRSTDTQYF | TGTGCCAGCAGCTTTCAACGGACACGTAGCACAGATACGCAGTATTTT
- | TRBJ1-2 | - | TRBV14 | CASSQEVRWNYGYTF | TGTGCCAGCAGCCAAGAGGTCCGGTGGAACTATGGCTACACCTTC
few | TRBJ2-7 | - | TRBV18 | CASSPAAPSYEQYF | TGTGCCAGCTCACCAGCCGCGCCCTCCTACGAGCAGTACTTC
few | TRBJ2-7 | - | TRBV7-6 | CASSRSGGDEQYF | TGTGCCAGCAGCCGGAGTGGAGGGGACGAGCAGTACTTC
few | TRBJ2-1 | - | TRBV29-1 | CSASGTSLSYNEQFF | TGCAGCGCCAGTGGGACTTCTCTTTCCTACAATGAGCAGTTCTTC
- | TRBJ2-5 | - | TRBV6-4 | CARGGRGGETQYF | TGTGCCCGAGGAGGCAGGGGAGGGGAGACCCAGTACTTC
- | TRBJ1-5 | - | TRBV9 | CASSQGDQPQHF | TGTGCCAGCAGCCAAGGGGATCAGCCCCAGCATTTT
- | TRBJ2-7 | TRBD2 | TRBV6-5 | CASSWSPGGKIEQYF | TGTGCCAGCAGTTGGTCCCCCGGGGGGAAGATCGAGCAGTACTTC
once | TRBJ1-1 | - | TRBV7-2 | CASSLGFGQAFPNTEAFF | TGTGCCAGCAGCTTAGGTTTTGGTCAGGCGTTCCCGAACACTGAAGCTTTCTTT
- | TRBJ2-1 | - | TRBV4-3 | CASSQMEGLSYNEQFF | TGCGCCAGCAGCCAGATGGAGGGCCTCTCCTACAATGAGCAGTTCTTC
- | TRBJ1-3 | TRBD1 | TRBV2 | CASTRTGGRSGNTIYF | TGTGCCAGCACGAGGACAGGGGGCCGCTCTGGAAACACCATATATTTT
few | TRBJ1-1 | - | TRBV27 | CASSLGGADTEAFF | TGTGCCAGCAGTTTGGGAGGGGCTGACACTGAAGCTTTCTTT
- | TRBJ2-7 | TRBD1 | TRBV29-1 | CSVEAGTAYEQYF | TGCAGCGTTGAAGCCGGGACAGCCTACGAGCAGTACTTC
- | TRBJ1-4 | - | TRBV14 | CASSQVLAGPNEKLFF | TGTGCCAGCAGCCAAGTCTTGGCGGGACCGAATGAAAAACTGTTTTTT
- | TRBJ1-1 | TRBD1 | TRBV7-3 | CASSTGQGGVPEAFF | TGTGCCAGCAGCACCGGACAGGGTGGAGTCCCTGAAGCTTTCTTT
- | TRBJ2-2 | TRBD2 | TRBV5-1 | CASIPTVAGLAGELFF | TGCGCCAGCATCCCAACCGTAGCGGGGCTTGCCGGGGAGCTGTTTTTT
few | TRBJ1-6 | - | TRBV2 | CASSDRGNSPLHF | TGTGCCAGCAGTGACAGGGGCAATTCACCCCTCCACTTT
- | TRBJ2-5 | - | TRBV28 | CASSLYAGAQETQYF | TGTGCCAGCAGTTTATACGCGGGGGCACAGGAGACCCAGTACTTC
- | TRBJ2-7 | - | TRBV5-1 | CASSLGQATYEQYF | TGCGCCAGCAGCTTGGGACAGGCCACCTACGAGCAGTACTTC
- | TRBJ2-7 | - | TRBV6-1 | CASSARGTYEQYF | TGTGCCAGCAGTGCAAGGGGAACCTACGAGCAGTACTTC
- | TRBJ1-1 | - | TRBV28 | CASRQRMNTEAFF | TGTGCCAGTAGACAGAGAATGAACACTGAAGCTTTCTTT
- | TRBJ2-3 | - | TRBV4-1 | CASSQVTAKGTDTQYF | TGCGCCAGCAGCCAAGTCACAGCTAAAGGCACAGATACGCAGTATTTT
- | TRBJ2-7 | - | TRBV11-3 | CASIIPGGLQYEQYF | TGTGCCAGCATCATTCCGGGTGGTCTACAATACGAGCAGTACTTC